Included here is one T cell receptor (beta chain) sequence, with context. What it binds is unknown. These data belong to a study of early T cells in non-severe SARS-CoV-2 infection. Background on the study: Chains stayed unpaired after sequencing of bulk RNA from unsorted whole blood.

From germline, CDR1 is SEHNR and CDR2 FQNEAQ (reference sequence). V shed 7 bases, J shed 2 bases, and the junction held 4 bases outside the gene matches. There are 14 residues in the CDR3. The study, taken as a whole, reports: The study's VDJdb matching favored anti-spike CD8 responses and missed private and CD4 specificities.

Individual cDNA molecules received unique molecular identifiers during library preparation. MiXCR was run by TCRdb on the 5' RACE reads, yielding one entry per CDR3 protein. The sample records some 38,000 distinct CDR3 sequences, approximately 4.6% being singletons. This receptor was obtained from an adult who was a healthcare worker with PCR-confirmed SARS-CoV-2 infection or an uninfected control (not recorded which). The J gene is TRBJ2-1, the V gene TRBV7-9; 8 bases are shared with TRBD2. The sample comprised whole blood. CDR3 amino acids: CASIPGGAYNEQFF. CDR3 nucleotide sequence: TGTGCCAGCATCCCCGGGGGGGCCTACAATGAGCAGTTCTTC. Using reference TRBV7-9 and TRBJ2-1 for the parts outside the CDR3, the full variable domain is DTGVSQNPRHKITKRGQNVTFRCDPISEHNRLYWYRQTLGQGPEFLTYFQNEAQLEKSRLLSDRFSAERPKGSFSTLEIQRTEQGDSAMYLCASIPGGAYNEQFFGPGTRLTVL.